Sequencing of this T cell receptor (beta chain) was carried out in a study of regulatory T cells in long-lasting Graves disease. Study conclusions and caveats: In persistent patients, shared public clonotypes (2,741) outnumbered those in new patients (about 970). Exclusively peripheral blood, rather than thyroid tissue, was studied. For persistent Graves' patients, TCR diversity was lower than for newly diagnosed ones.

This clonotype occurred many times. The antigen remains unidentified. Combining iRepertoire HTBI primers with Arm-PCR of CDR3 regions, the authors built TCR beta libraries. TCRdb passed the multiplex PCR reads through MiXCR, listing each CDR3 protein once. Here the sample spans almost 350,000 distinct CDR3 sequences, 15% to 20% being singletons. Regarding time point: persistent/refractory GD, antithyroid drugs over 5 years with positive TRAb. From RNA extracted from PBMCs, the TCR library was made. This TCR came from a female donor with Graves disease. Sequencing was performed on peripheral blood mononuclear cells (PBMCs), taken when the disease was refractory, from a patient treated with antithyroid drugs.

This CDR3 is CASSKGQGTDTQYF. The CDR3 nucleotides are TGTGCCAGCAGTAAAGGACAGGGCACAGATACGCAGTATTTT. The chain combines TRBV2 with TRBJ2-3; 7 bases are shared with TRBD1. This CDR3 spans 14 amino acids. Germline CDR1 reads SNHLY; CDR2 reads FYNNEI. Unmatched junction bases numbered 3, after V lost 5 bases and J lost 1 base. The variable domain in full, with the rest retrieved from reference TRBV2 and TRBJ2-3, is EPEVTQTPSHQVTQMGQEVILRCVPISNHLYFYWYRQILGQKVEFLVSFYNNEISEKSEIFDDQFSVERPDGSNFTLKIRSTKLEDSAMYFCASSKGQGTDTQYFGPGTRLTVL.